A single sample gave rise to the 23 T cell receptor beta chains below, sequenced in a study of T cell responses to AZD1222 COVID-19 vaccine. Libraries were prepared by immunoSEQ multiplex PCR; TCRdb keeps only in-frame clonotypes and omits some of them. The sample has under 80,000 clones; about 87% are singletons. Specimen: peripheral blood, collected on day 0 of AZD1222 vaccination. Receptors originate from an adult in good health.

The chain couples TRBV4-1 to TRBJ1-2, with D maybe TRBD1 (6 bases). The V gene lost 5 bases and the J gene lost 3 bases, with 19 bases spanning the gap. The CDR3 has 16 amino acids. Germline values: CDR1 MGHRA, CDR2 YSYEKL. CDR3 nucleotide sequence: TGCGCCAGCAGCGTATCTCCGATGGGGGCTGACTATGGCTACACCTTC. Protein product: CASSVSPMGADYGYTF.

The rearrangement joins TRBV11-3 to TRBJ1-1, with D perhaps matching TRBD1 (5 bases). The V and J ends lost 5 bases and 0 bases respectively, with 10 bases between them. The CDR3 extends over 14 amino acids. CDR1 and CDR2 (germline): SGHNT, YENEEA. The CDR3 DNA is TGTGCCAGCAGCCCCCAGACAGTGAACACTGAAGCTTTCTTT. Its translation: CASSPQTVNTEAFF.

This clone came up once. The chain has TRBV24-1 and TRBJ2-1, with 10 bases that match TRBD2. The CDR3 consists of 17 residues. Germline V gives CDR1 KGHDR, CDR2 SFDVKD. Losses at the gene ends were 3 bases for V and 4 bases for J; bases not matched to a gene: 8. In DNA form, the CDR3 reads TGTGCCACCAGTGATCCCCTAGCGGGAGTGGAGTACAATGAGCAGTTCTTC. Encoded protein: CATSDPLAGVEYNEQFF.

This clone was found a few times. The genes are TRBV27 and TRBJ2-5, with a tentative D call TRBD2 (6 bases). V shed 6 bases and J shed 5 bases, with 16 bases lying between them. Per germline, CDR1 MNHEY and CDR2 SMNVEV (reference sequence). This CDR3 comprises 14 residues. The CDR3 here is CASSPLSGSETQYF. The CDR3 DNA sequence: TGTGCCAGCAGCCCATTAAGCGGGTCGGAGACCCAGTACTTC.

This sequence joins TRBV4-1 and TRBJ2-7; no clear D. The CDR3 totals 13 residues. V lost 0 bases to trimming and J lost 5 bases, with 8 bases between them. Germline loops: CDR1 MGHRA, CDR2 YSYEKL. CDR3 region: CASSQEGPDEQYF. As DNA, the CDR3 is TGCGCCAGCAGCCAAGAAGGGCCCGACGAGCAGTACTTC.

This rearrangement joins TRBV29-1 to TRBJ2-5, with TRBD1 as a possible D gene (6 bases). The CDR3 is 15 residues long. V shed 0 bases and J shed 5 bases, with 16 bases lying between them. CDR1 SQVTM and CDR2 ANQGSEA come from the germline V gene. This chain's CDR3 is CSVEDPGGVFETQYF. CDR3 in DNA: TGCAGCGTTGAAGATCCTGGGGGCGTGTTTGAGACCCAGTACTTC. Filled out from reference TRBV29-1 and TRBJ2-5, the complete variable domain reads SAVISQKPSRDICQRGTSLTIQCQVDSQVTMMFWYRQQPGQSLTLIATANQGSEATYESGFVIDKFPISRPNLTFSTLTVSNMSPEDSSIYLCSVEDPGGVFETQYFGPGTRLLVL.

V is TRBV19 and J is TRBJ2-1; TRBD2 agrees at 16 bases. Germline trimming cut 6 bases from V and 8 bases from J; bases unmatched to any gene: 7. The germline V gene encodes CDR1 LNHDA and CDR2 SQIVND (reference sequence). The CDR3 totals 16 residues. The CDR3 region has the DNA TGTGCCAGTAGCCCTGGGACTAGCGGGAGGGCGGATGAGCAGTTCTTC. Its translation: CASSPGTSGRADEQFF.

This clone was seen just once. The chain joins TRBV5-1 to TRBJ2-2; TRBD1 agrees at 7 bases. Germline assignment: CDR1 SGHRS and CDR2 YFSETQ. The ends lost 0 bases at V and 1 base at J; junction bases unmatched: 0. This CDR3 has 15 amino acids. This CDR3 is CASSLGQGNTGELFF. The CDR3 coding sequence is TGCGCCAGCAGCTTGGGACAGGGGAACACCGGGGAGCTGTTTTTT.

V is TRBV6-2 or TRBV6-3 and J is TRBJ2-2; tentative D call: TRBD2 (5 bases). Germline CDR1 reads MNHEY; CDR2 reads SVGEGT. The CDR3 spans 18 residues. The ends were cut back, 0 bases at V and 4 bases at J, with 18 bases in the middle. CDR3 nucleotide sequence: TGTGCCAGCAGTTACTCGTATGATAGCGAGTACCTCACCGGGGAGCTGTTTTTT. This gives the protein CASSYSYDSEYLTGELFF.

The J gene is TRBJ2-5, the V gene TRBV15; 8 bases are a match to TRBD2. In germline, CDR1 is LNHNV, CDR2 YYDKDF (reference sequence). V was pared by 0 bases and J by 2 bases, with 2 bases of the junction left unmatched. The CDR3 is 15 amino acids. The CDR3 sequence is CATSREVAGQETQYF. The CDR3 DNA reads as TGTGCCACCAGCAGAGAGGTAGCGGGGCAAGAGACCCAGTACTTC.

The chain employs TRBV28 and TRBJ2-2; D is undetermined. The germline gives CDR1 MDHEN, CDR2 SYDVKM. The CDR3 sequence is 12 residues long. The V gene lost 5 bases and the J gene lost 7 bases, with 8 bases spanning the gap. In DNA form, the CDR3 reads TGTGCCAGCAGTCTAAGATTCGGGGAGCTGTTTTTT. This encodes CASSLRFGELFF. The complete variable domain, with remaining parts taken from reference TRBV28 and TRBJ2-2, reads DVKVTQSSRYLVKRTGEKVFLECVQDMDHENMFWYRQDPGLGLRLIYFSYDVKMKEKGDIPEGYSVSREKKERFSLILESASTNQTSMYLCASSLRFGELFFGEGSRLTVL.

The chain has TRBV30 and TRBJ1-6; TRBD1 might be the D (5 bases). Germline CDR1 is GTSNPN and CDR2 is SVGIG (reference sequence). Deletions cut 5 bases from V and 6 bases from J, with 8 bases between. This CDR3 contains 12 residues. Written as DNA, the CDR3 is TGTGCCTGGGGGACTGGTAATTCACCCCTCCACTTT. This codes for CAWGTGNSPLHF.

The chain carries TRBV21-1 and TRBJ2-7; the table's D gene call, TRBD1, was not cross checked with the DNA. TRBV21-1 is an annotated pseudogene. The CDR3 runs 15 residues. This chain's CDR3 is CASSKKRDRGYEQYF. The CDR3 bases are TGTGCCAGCAGCAAAAAAAGGGACAGGGGCTACGAGCAGTACTTC.

The chain recombines TRBV6-5 with TRBJ2-7, with D possibly TRBD2 on 6 matching bases. The CDR3 has 14 amino acids. V was trimmed by 6 bases and J by 2 bases, leaving 14 bases between them. The germline V gene has CDR1 MNHEY and CDR2 SVGAGI. As DNA, the CDR3 is TGTGCCAGCAGAAGGCGGGACCACCCCTACGAGCAGTACTTC. Protein product: CASRRRDHPYEQYF.

The chain recombines TRBV30 with TRBJ2-1; TRBD2 agrees at 8 bases. This CDR3 contains 15 residues. J was trimmed by 8 bases and V by 3 bases; bases with no gene match: 12. Germline loops: CDR1 GTSNPN, CDR2 SVGIG (reference sequence). DNA for the CDR3: TGTGCCTGGAGAGAGAGTGGCGGGGGGCATTATGAGCAGTTCTTC. Amino acids: CAWRESGGGHYEQFF.

The rearrangement links TRBV9 to TRBJ1-1; D not certain. The germline gives CDR1 SGDLS, CDR2 YYNGEE. V was trimmed by 0 bases and J by 0 bases, leaving 9 bases between them. This CDR3 has 15 residues. The CDR3 region has the DNA TGTGCCAGCAGCGTAGGATCTGCTCTGAACACTGAAGCTTTCTTT. Translating it yields CASSVGSALNTEAFF.

This chain connects TRBV2 to TRBJ2-5, with 7 bases identical to TRBD2. The CDR3 has 15 amino acids. Germline CDR1 reads SNHLY; CDR2 reads FYNNEI. The ends lost 6 bases at V and 1 base at J; junction bases unmatched: 8. The CDR3 sequence is CASRGGMLGQETQYF. In DNA form, the CDR3 reads TGTGCCAGCAGGGGAGGGATGCTAGGCCAAGAGACCCAGTACTTC.

The chain combines TRBV5-1 with TRBJ2-1; a possible D gene is TRBD1 (6 bases). The length of the CDR3 is 14 residues. V was clipped by 0 bases and J by 5 bases, with 9 bases between them. Germline CDR1 reads SGHRS; CDR2 reads YFSETQ. The CDR3 here is CASSLAGDDNEQFF. CDR3 DNA sequence: TGCGCCAGCAGCTTGGCAGGGGATGACAATGAGCAGTTCTTC.

This rearrangement joins TRBV9 to TRBJ2-3; 8 bases fit TRBD1. The junction had 11 bases not matched to a gene; V was cut back by 3 bases and J by 2 bases. CDR1 SGDLS and CDR2 YYNGEE come from the germline V gene. This CDR3 region has 17 residues. The CDR3 protein is CASSATTGAVYTDTQYF. CDR3 nucleotides: TGTGCCAGCAGCGCCACGACAGGGGCCGTATACACAGATACGCAGTATTTT. Supplemented by reference TRBV9 and TRBJ2-3, the full variable domain reads DSGVTQTPKHLITATGQRVTLRCSPRSGDLSVYWYQQSLDQGLQFLIQYYNGEERAKGNILERFSAQQFPDLHSELNLSSLELGDSALYFCASSATTGAVYTDTQYFGPGTRLTVL.

This chain uses TRBV20-1 with TRBJ1-1, with D unclear. V dropped 3 bases and J dropped 1 base, with 15 bases sitting between them. The CDR3 has 15 residues. Per germline, CDR1 DFQATT and CDR2 SNEGSKA (reference sequence). In DNA form, the CDR3 reads TGCAGTGCTAGTCGTCCAGGAGCGGCGAACACTGAAGCTTTCTTT. The encoded protein is CSASRPGAANTEAFF.

The J gene is TRBJ2-1, the V gene TRBV6-1; D is uncertain. Germline V gives CDR1 MNHNS, CDR2 SASEGT. Trimming pared 1 base from V and 2 bases from J, leaving 12 bases between. CDR3 length: 16 amino acids. In nucleotides, the CDR3 is TGTGCCAGCAGTGAAGATGTGGGCGTAACCTACAATGAGCAGTTCTTC. Translated, it gives CASSEDVGVTYNEQFF.

The gene calls are TRBV19 and TRBJ2-1, with 12 positions matching TRBD2. This CDR3 has 16 residues. Germline V gives CDR1 LNHDA, CDR2 SQIVND (reference sequence). V lost 6 bases and J lost 4; bases outside the gene matches: 7. The CDR3 bases are TGTGCCAGTAGGCCTAGCGGGGGGGGCTCTTACAATGAGCAGTTCTTC. This translates into CASRPSGGGSYNEQFF.

This chain joins TRBV28 and TRBJ2-5; possible D gene TRBD2, 6 bases. V lost 7 bases, J lost 5 bases, and 17 bases lay in between. CDR3 length: 14 amino acids. In germline, CDR1 is MDHEN, CDR2 SYDVKM. The CDR3 DNA is TGTGCCAGCACTGGAAGGGACTTGGGGGAGACCCAGTACTTC. Translating gives CASTGRDLGETQYF.